Below are 15 T cell receptor beta chains sequenced from a single sample in a study of blood T cell repertoires in COVID-19. The assay was immunoSEQ multiplex PCR, and TCRdb's table has in-frame clones only and misses some. The repertoire holds 390,000 or so clones, with about 90% as singletons. The material sequenced was peripheral blood. Receptors were obtained from a woman in her twenties or thirties with COVID-19, enrolled during active disease.

The CDR3 DNA reads TGTGCCAGCAGCGGGGCCAGGGTGGATAGCAATCAGCCCCAGCATTTT. Translated, it gives CASSGARVDSNQPQHF. The rearrangement uses TRBV21-1 and TRBJ1-5; the D segment call TRBD1 is taken from the table without a DNA check. TRBV21-1 is a pseudogene locus. CDR3 length equals 16 residues.

The rearrangement joins TRBV29-1 to TRBJ2-1; the match to TRBD2 covers 8 bases. Per germline, CDR1 SQVTM and CDR2 ANQGSEA. V gave up 3 bases and J gave up 6 bases; unmatched junction bases: 7. The CDR3 loop spans 14 amino acids. The CDR3 is CSVDSGTLRNEQFF. CDR3 in DNA: TGCAGCGTTGATAGCGGGACTTTGCGCAATGAGCAGTTCTTC.

As DNA, the CDR3 is TGTGCCAGCAGTTACTCGAGGGACTATAATGAAAAACTGTTTTTT. Translated, it gives CASSYSRDYNEKLFF. The J gene is TRBJ1-4, the V gene TRBV6-6; D perhaps matches TRBD1 (5 bases). The germline V gene encodes CDR1 MNHNY and CDR2 SVGAGI (reference sequence). The length of the CDR3 is 15 residues. Trimming took off 0 bases at V and 4 bases at J, with 9 bases between the two ends.

This chain joins TRBV6-2 or TRBV6-3 and TRBJ2-1; 10 positions match TRBD2. From germline, CDR1 is MNHEY and CDR2 SVGEGT. Trimming at V came to 5 bases and at J to 5 bases, leaving 3 bases not matched to a gene. There are 14 residues in the CDR3. The DNA for the CDR3 is TGTGCCAGCAGTCGGACTAGCGGCGACAATGAGCAGTTCTTC. Encoded protein: CASSRTSGDNEQFF.

The chain joins TRBV29-1 to TRBJ2-1; D call uncertain. The CDR3 totals 12 residues. V lost 6 bases and J lost 5, with 11 bases in between. Per germline, CDR1 SQVTM and CDR2 ANQGSEA. CDR3 DNA sequence: TGCAGCGTCCCCCCCCGGGACAATGAGCAGTTCTTC. This gives the protein CSVPPRDNEQFF.

The chain joins TRBV27 to TRBJ1-2, with 8 bases that match TRBD1. J gave up 8 bases and V 6 bases, and 2 bases lay outside the gene matches. The CDR3 runs 11 residues. Germline V gives CDR1 MNHEY, CDR2 SMNVEV (reference sequence). The CDR3 reads CASRTGEGYTF. The CDR3 DNA reads as TGTGCCAGCAGGACAGGGGAAGGCTACACCTTC.

The rearrangement links TRBV10-2 to TRBJ2-4; D is possibly TRBD2 (6 bases). This CDR3 is built from 14 residues. The germline CDR1 and CDR2 sequences are WSHSY and SAAADI. The ends were cut back, 7 bases at V and 2 bases at J, with 12 bases in the middle. In DNA form, the CDR3 reads TGCGCCAGCACTGGTCGGGGGACCAAAAACATTCAGTACTTC. As protein: CASTGRGTKNIQYF.

The V call is TRBV7-3, the J call TRBJ2-1; possibly TRBD1 for D (7 bases). V dropped 1 base and J dropped 7 bases, with 20 bases sitting between them. The CDR3 sequence is 17 residues long. The V gene's germline CDR1 is SGHTA and CDR2 FQGTGA. CDR3 DNA: TGTGCCAGCAGCTTAAAGGGCCCCGGCAGGGGGGCGAATGAGCAGTTCTTC. Encoded protein: CASSLKGPGRGANEQFF.

The chain's CDR3 is CASSLVGNSPLHF. The CDR3 bases are TGTGCCAGCAGCTTAGTCGGGAATTCACCCCTCCACTTT. The chain carries TRBV7-8 and TRBJ1-6; D ambiguous. In germline, CDR1 is SGHVS, CDR2 FQNEAQ. The V gene lost 1 base and the J gene lost 7 bases, with 5 bases spanning the gap. This CDR3 comprises 13 residues.

This chain links TRBV4-3 with TRBJ2-1; TRBD1 might be the D (6 bases). V lost 3 bases and J lost 0, with 12 bases in between. CDR1 and CDR2 (germline): LGHNA, YSLEER. The CDR3 totals 16 residues. The CDR3, as DNA: TGCGCCAGCAGCCATCAACAGGGATACTCCTACAATGAGCAGTTCTTC. Translation gives CASSHQQGYSYNEQFF.

The chain has TRBV7-2 and TRBJ2-7; TRBD2 is a possible D gene (6 bases). Germline V gives CDR1 SGHTA, CDR2 FQGNSA. V was clipped by 2 bases and J by 0 bases, with 11 bases between them. This CDR3 contains 15 residues. The CDR3: CASSLHRGVSYEQYF. The CDR3 DNA reads as TGTGCCAGCAGCTTACATCGCGGGGTCTCCTACGAGCAGTACTTC.

This clone has a single count. This chain links TRBV19 with TRBJ1-5; D call uncertain. Germline lookup yields CDR1 LNHDA and CDR2 SQIVND (reference sequence). The germline V and J ends were trimmed by 1 base and 0 bases, with 10 bases remaining between them. The length of the CDR3 is 16 residues. The CDR3 sequence is CASSIGRSLSNQPQHF. The DNA for the CDR3 is TGTGCCAGTAGTATAGGAAGGAGCCTTAGCAATCAGCCCCAGCATTTT.

As to this clone: In the same sample, other DNA sequences code for this CDR3. V gene TRBV5-1 combines with J gene TRBJ2-3, with D possibly matching TRBD2 (6 bases). The CDR3 is made up of 14 amino acids. V was shortened by 0 bases and J by 4 bases, with 9 bases between the two germline ends. Looked up from germline, CDR1 is SGHRS and CDR2 is YFSETQ. The DNA for the CDR3 is TGCGCCAGCAGCTTGGGCGGACTACCAGATACGCAGTATTTT. This sequence encodes CASSLGGLPDTQYF. The full variable domain, completed using reference TRBV5-1 and TRBJ2-3, is KAGVTQTPRYLIKTRGQQVTLSCSPISGHRSVSWYQQTPGQGLQFLFEYFSETQRNKGNFPGRFSGRQFSNSRSEMNVSTLELGDSALYLCASSLGGLPDTQYFGPGTRLTVL.

The table lists this clone with a count of one. J is TRBJ2-2 and V is TRBV19, with 12 bases that match TRBD2. The J segment lost 5 bases and the V segment lost 5 bases, leaving 6 bases of the junction unmatched. CDR1 is LNHDA, CDR2 SQIVND, per germline (reference sequence). The CDR3 contains 16 residues. The CDR3 DNA reads TGTGCCAGTAGTGCGGGACTAGCGGGCGATACCGGGGAGCTGTTTTTT. It codes for CASSAGLAGDTGELFF.

The rearrangement joins TRBV5-1 to TRBJ2-7, with 8 positions matching TRBD2. Germline trimming cut 5 bases from V and 1 base from J; bases unmatched to any gene: 8. The V gene's germline CDR1 is SGHRS and CDR2 YFSETQ. The CDR3 spans 15 residues. The CDR3 DNA reads as TGCGCCAGCAGACCCGGGACTAGTGAATCCTACGAGCAGTACTTC. This gives the protein CASRPGTSESYEQYF.